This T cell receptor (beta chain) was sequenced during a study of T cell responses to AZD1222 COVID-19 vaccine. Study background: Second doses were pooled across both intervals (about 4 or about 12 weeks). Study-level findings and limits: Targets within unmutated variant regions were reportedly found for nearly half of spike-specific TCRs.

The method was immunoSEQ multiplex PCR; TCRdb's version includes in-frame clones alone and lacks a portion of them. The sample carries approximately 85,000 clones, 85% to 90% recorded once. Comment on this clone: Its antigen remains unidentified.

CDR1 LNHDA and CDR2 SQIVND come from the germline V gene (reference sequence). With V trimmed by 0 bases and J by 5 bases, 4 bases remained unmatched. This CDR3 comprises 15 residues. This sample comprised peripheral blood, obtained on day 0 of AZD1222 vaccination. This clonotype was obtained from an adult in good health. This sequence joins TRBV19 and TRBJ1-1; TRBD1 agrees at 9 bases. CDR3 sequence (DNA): TGTGCCAGTAGTATAGATCCGGACAGGGGAACTGAAGCTTTCTTT. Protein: CASSIDPDRGTEAFF.